This T cell receptor (beta chain) is from a study of control samples from healthy donors and cancer patients. The method was immunoSEQ multiplex PCR; TCRdb's version includes in-frame clones alone and lacks a portion of them. Of 150,000 to 200,000 clones in the sample, roughly 90% were seen once. This CDR3 has 15 residues. Germline V lookup: CDR1 SGHAT, CDR2 FQNNGV. J was trimmed by 4 bases and V by 3 bases; bases with no gene match: 8. This sequence was found in a woman between 50 and 59 years old in good health. Material for sequencing was blood. This chain joins TRBV11-2 and TRBJ2-7, with 8 bases identical to TRBD1. CDR3 sequence: CASSLAFTGGYEQYF. The CDR3 DNA sequence: TGTGCCAGCAGCTTGGCTTTCACAGGGGGTTACGAGCAGTACTTC.